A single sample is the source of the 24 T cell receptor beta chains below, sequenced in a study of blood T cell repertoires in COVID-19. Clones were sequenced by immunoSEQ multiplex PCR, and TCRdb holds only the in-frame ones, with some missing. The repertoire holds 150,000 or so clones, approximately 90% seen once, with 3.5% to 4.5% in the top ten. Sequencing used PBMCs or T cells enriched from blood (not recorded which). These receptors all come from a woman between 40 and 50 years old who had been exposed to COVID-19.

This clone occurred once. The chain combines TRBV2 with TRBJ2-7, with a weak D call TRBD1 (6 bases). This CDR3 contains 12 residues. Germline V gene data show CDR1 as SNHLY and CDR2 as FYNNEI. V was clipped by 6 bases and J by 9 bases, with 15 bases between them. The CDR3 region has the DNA TGTGCCAGCAGCCAGGCCCCACAGGGGCAGTACTTC. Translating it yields CASSQAPQGQYF.

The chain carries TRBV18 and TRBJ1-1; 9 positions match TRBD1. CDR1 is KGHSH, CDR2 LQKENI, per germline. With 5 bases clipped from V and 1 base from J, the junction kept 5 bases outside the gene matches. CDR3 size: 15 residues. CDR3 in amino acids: CASSAGQGGNTEAFF. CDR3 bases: TGTGCCAGCTCAGCGGGACAGGGTGGGAACACTGAAGCTTTCTTT.

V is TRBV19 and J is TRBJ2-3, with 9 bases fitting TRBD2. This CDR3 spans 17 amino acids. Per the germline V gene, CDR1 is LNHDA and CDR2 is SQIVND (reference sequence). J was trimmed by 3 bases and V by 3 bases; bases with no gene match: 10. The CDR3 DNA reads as TGTGCCAGTAGTATCCGACTAGCGGTAGGGTGGACAGATACGCAGTATTTT. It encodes CASSIRLAVGWTDTQYF.

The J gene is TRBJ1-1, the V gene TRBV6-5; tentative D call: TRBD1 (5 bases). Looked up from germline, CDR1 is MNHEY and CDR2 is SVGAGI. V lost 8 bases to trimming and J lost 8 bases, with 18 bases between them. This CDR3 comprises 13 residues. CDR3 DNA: TGTGCCAGCTTAGGGACGGCGCGGGGGGAAGCTTTCTTT. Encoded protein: CASLGTARGEAFF.

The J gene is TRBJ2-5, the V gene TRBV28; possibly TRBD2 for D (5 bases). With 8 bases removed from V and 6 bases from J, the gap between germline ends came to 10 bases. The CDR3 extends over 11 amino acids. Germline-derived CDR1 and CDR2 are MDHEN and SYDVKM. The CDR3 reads CASPSGKTQYF. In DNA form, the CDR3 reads TGTGCCAGCCCCTCGGGGAAGACCCAGTACTTC.

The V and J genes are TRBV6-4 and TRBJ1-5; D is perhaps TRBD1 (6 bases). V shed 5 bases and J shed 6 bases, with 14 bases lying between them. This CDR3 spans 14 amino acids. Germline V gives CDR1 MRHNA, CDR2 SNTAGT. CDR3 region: CASSPDTGIQPQHF. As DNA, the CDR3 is TGTGCCAGCAGTCCCGATACAGGGATTCAGCCCCAGCATTTT.

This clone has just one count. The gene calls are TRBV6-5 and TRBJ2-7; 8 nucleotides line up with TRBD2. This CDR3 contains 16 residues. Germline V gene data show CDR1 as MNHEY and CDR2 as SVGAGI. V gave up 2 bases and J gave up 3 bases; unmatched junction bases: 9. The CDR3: CASSYNAGGHGYEQYF. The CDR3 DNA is TGTGCCAGCAGTTACAACGCGGGAGGCCATGGCTACGAGCAGTACTTC.

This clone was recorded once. The CDR3 is CSVPGRGTYEQYF. In DNA, the CDR3 is TGCAGCGTTCCAGGACGGGGAACCTACGAGCAGTACTTC. The chain uses TRBV29-1 and TRBJ2-7; tentative D call: TRBD2 (5 bases). The V end lost 5 bases, the J end lost 2 bases, and 13 bases lay between the germline ends. The germline CDR1 and CDR2 sequences are SQVTM and ANQGSEA. The CDR3 consists of 13 residues.

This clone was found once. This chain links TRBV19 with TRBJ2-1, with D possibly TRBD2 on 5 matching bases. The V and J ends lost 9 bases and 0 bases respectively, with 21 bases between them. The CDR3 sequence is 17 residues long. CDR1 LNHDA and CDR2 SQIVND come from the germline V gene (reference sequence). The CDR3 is CARRIAWRCLSYNEQFF. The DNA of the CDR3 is TGTGCCAGACGCATAGCCTGGAGGTGCCTCTCCTACAATGAGCAGTTCTTC.

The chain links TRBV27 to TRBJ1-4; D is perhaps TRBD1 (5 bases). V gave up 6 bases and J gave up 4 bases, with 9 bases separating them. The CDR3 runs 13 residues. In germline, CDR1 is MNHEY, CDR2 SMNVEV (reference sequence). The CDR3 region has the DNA TGTGCCAGCAGCGTCGGGGGTAATGAAAAACTGTTTTTT. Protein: CASSVGGNEKLFF.

CDR3 coding DNA: TGTGCCAGCAGTTACGGAGGGGCGGGTCAGCCCCAGCATTTT. It encodes CASSYGGAGQPQHF. The rearrangement uses TRBV6-2 or TRBV6-3 and TRBJ1-5; maybe TRBD1 (5 bases). This CDR3 is 14 amino acids long. V was clipped by 2 bases and J by 6 bases, with 11 bases between them. From germline, CDR1 is MNHEY and CDR2 SVGEGT.

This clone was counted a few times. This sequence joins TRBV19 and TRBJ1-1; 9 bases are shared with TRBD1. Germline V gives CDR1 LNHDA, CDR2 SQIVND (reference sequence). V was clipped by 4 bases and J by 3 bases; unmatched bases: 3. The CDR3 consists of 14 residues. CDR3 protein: CASSTDRGDTEAFF. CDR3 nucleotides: TGTGCCAGTAGTACCGACAGGGGGGACACTGAAGCTTTCTTT.

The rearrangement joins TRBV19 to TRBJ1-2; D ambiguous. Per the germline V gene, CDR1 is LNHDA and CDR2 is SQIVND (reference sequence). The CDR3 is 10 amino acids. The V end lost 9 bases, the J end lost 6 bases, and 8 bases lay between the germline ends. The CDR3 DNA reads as TGTGCCAGCAAACGAGATGGCTACACCTTC. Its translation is CASKRDGYTF. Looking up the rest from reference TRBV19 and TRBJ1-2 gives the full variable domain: DGGITQSPKYLFRKEGQNVTLSCEQNLNHDAMYWYRQDPGQGLRLIYYSQIVNDFQKGDIAEGYSVSREKKESFPLTVTSAQKNPTAFYLCASKRDGYTFGSGTRLTVV.

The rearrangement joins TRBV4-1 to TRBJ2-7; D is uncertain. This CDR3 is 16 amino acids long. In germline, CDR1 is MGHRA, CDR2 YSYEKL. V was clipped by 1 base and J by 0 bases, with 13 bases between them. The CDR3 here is CASSQGPRHNSYEQYF. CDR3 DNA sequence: TGCGCCAGCAGCCAAGGACCCCGACATAACTCCTACGAGCAGTACTTC.

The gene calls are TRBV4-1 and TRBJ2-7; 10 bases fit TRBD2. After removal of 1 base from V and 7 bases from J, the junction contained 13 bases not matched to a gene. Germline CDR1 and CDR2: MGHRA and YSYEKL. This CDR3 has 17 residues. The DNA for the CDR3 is TGCGCCAGCAGCCAAGCAAGGTCCAGCGGGGGGGCTAGGGAGCAGTACTTC. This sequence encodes CASSQARSSGGAREQYF.

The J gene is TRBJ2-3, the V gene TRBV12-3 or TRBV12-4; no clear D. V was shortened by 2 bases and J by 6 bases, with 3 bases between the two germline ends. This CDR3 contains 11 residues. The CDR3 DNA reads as TGTGCCAGCAGTTTACTGGATACGCAGTATTTT. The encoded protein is CASSLLDTQYF.

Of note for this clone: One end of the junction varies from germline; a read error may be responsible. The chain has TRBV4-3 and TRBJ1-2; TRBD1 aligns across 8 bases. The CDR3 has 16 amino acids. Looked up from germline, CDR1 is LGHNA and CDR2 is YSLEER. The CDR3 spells CASSQERTGFNHGYTF. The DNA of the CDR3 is TGCGCCAGCAGCCAAGAGCGGACAGGGTTTAACCATGGCTACACCTTC.

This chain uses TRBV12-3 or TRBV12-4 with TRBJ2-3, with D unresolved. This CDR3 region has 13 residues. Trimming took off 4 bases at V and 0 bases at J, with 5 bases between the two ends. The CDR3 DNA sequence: TGTGCCAGCAGTTCTAGTAGCACAGATACGCAGTATTTT. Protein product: CASSSSSTDTQYF.

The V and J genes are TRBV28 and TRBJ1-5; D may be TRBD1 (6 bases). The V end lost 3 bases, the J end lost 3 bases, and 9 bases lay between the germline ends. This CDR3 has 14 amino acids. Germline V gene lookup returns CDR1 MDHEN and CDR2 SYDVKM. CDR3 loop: CASSFLGANQPQHF. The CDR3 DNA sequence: TGTGCCAGCAGTTTTCTGGGGGCCAATCAGCCCCAGCATTTT.

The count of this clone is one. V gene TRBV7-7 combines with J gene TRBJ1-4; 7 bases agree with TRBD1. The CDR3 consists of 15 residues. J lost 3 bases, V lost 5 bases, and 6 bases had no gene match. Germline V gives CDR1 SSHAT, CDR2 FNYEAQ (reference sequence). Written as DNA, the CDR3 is TGTGCCAGCAGCCCCCGACAGGGTCCTAATGAAAAACTGTTTTTT. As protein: CASSPRQGPNEKLFF.

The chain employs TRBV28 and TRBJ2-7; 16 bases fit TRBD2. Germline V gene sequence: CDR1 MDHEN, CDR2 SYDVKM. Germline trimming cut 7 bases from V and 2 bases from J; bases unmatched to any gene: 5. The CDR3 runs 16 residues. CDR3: CASTGTSGRDAYEQYF. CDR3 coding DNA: TGTGCCAGCACCGGGACTAGCGGGAGGGATGCCTACGAGCAGTACTTC.

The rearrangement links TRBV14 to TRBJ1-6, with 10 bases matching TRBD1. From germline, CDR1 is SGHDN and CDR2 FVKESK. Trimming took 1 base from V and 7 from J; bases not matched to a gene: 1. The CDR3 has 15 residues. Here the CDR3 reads CASSQVGQGNSPLHF. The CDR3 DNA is TGTGCCAGCAGCCAAGTGGGACAGGGGAATTCACCCCTCCACTTT. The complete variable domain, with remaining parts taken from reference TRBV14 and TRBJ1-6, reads EAGVTQFPSHSVIEKGQTVTLRCDPISGHDNLYWYRRVMGKEIKFLLHFVKESKQDESGMPNNRFLAERTGGTYSTLKVQPAELEDSGVYFCASSQVGQGNSPLHFGNGTRLTVT.

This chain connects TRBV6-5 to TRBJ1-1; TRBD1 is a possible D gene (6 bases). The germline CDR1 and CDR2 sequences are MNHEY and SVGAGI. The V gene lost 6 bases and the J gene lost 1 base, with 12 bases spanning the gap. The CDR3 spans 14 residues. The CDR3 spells CASSFKGGNTEAFF. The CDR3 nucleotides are TGTGCCAGCAGCTTTAAAGGGGGGAACACTGAAGCTTTCTTT.

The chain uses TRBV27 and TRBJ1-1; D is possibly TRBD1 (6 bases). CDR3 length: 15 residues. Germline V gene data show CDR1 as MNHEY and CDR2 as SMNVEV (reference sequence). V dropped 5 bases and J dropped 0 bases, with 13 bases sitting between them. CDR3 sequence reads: CASSPYRAMNTEAFF. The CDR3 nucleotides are TGTGCCAGCAGTCCCTACAGGGCGATGAACACTGAAGCTTTCTTT.